This T cell receptor (beta chain) was sequenced in a study of post-analysis software for immune sequencing data. In the study overall: Patients had relapsing-remitting, secondary progressive or progressive-relapsing multiple sclerosis; some lacked subtype.

This CDR3 contains 16 residues. Germline V lookup: CDR1 KGHDR, CDR2 SFDVKD. V was pared by 3 bases and J by 1 base, with 4 bases of the junction left unmatched. Turning to this clonotype: Its antigen is unknown.

Study-wide points: Patients had higher frequencies than controls of about five TRBV segments, including TRBV5-6, TRBV5-1 and TRBV20-1. A significant reduction in normalized Chao1 diversity was observed in multiple sclerosis patients versus controls.

cDNA libraries for TCR beta contained unique molecular identifiers. Once roughly 0.9 to 10 million T cells were used, hundreds of thousands of cDNA molecules resulted. TCRdb re-called the PCR reads with MiXCR, one entry per CDR3 protein. The top ten clones hold approximately 6% of a sample with roughly 570,000 distinct CDR3 sequences, around a third of them seen once. The sequence was obtained from a girl under 18 with multiple sclerosis. Sample: blood. The chain couples TRBV24-1 to TRBJ2-2; 7 bases fit TRBD1. CDR3 sequence (DNA): TGTGCCACCAGTGATGCGACAGGGAAGAACACCGGGGAGCTGTTTTTT. Its protein product is CATSDATGKNTGELFF.